These 23 T cell receptor beta chains came from one sample sequenced in a study of cytomegalovirus exposure and HLA in healthy donors. PCR primers comprised 60 Vbeta and 13 Jbeta primers. Sequencing was performed with immunoSEQ multiplex PCR; in TCRdb, only in-frame clones are kept and a portion is missing. The data hold 40,000 to 55,000 clones, with around 80% observed a single time. Sample: PBMCs. The source is a boy aged 5-17 years in good health and CMV-seropositive.

The table lists this clone with a few counts. The chain combines TRBV10-3 with TRBJ2-1; D ambiguous. This CDR3 is 11 amino acids long. Germline V lookup: CDR1 ENHRY, CDR2 SYGVKD. Trimming cost V 4 bases and J 6 bases, with 4 bases left between them. The CDR3, as DNA: TGTGCCATCAGTGTGGCCAATGAGCAGTTCTTC. This translates into CAISVANEQFF.

The V gene is TRBV7-8, the J gene TRBJ2-3, with TRBD2 as a possible D gene (7 bases). The CDR3 covers 15 residues. V gave up 6 bases and J gave up 5 bases, with 18 bases separating them. Germline V CDR1 and CDR2: SGHVS, FQNEAQ. This CDR3 reads CASRRREGVKDTQYF. Here the CDR3 DNA reads TGTGCCAGCAGGCGGAGGGAGGGGGTGAAAGATACGCAGTATTTT.

CDR3 region: CASSDIVRGLAGELFF. The CDR3 coding sequence is TGTGCCAGCAGTGACATCGTCAGGGGTCTTGCCGGGGAGCTGTTTTTT. V is TRBV25-1 and J is TRBJ2-2; D may be TRBD1 (6 bases). V lost 3 bases to trimming and J lost 6 bases, with 17 bases between them. The CDR3 length is 16 residues. Germline CDR1 MGHDK, CDR2 SYGVNS.

This sequence joins TRBV7-9 and TRBJ2-1, with 8 bases matching TRBD2. The CDR3 extends over 16 amino acids. V was clipped by 11 bases and J by 7 bases; unmatched bases: 19. Germline V gene data show CDR1 as SEHNR and CDR2 as FQNEAQ (reference sequence). The CDR3 sequence: CAPEVVNGGGRNEQFF. As DNA, the CDR3 is TGTGCCCCAGAGGTCGTCAATGGCGGGGGGCGGAATGAGCAGTTCTTC. The whole variable domain, remainder taken from reference TRBV7-9 and TRBJ2-1, is DTGVSQNPRHKITKRGQNVTFRCDPISEHNRLYWYRQTLGQGPEFLTYFQNEAQLEKSRLLSDRFSAERPKGSFSTLEIQRTEQGDSAMYLCAPEVVNGGGRNEQFFGPGTRLTVL.

CDR3 in DNA: TGCGCCAGCAGCTTGACACAAGCAGATACGCAGTATTTT. This sequence encodes CASSLTQADTQYF. The chain uses TRBV5-1 and TRBJ2-3; D uncertain. This CDR3 region has 13 residues. Germline-derived CDR1 and CDR2 are SGHRS and YFSETQ. Trimming removed 1 base from V and 4 bases from J, with 7 bases in between. Full variable domain (rest looked up from reference TRBV5-1 and TRBJ2-3): KAGVTQTPRYLIKTRGQQVTLSCSPISGHRSVSWYQQTPGQGLQFLFEYFSETQRNKGNFPGRFSGRQFSNSRSEMNVSTLELGDSALYLCASSLTQADTQYFGPGTRLTVL.

J is TRBJ2-2 and V is TRBV19; possibly TRBD2 for D (5 bases). The germline CDR1 and CDR2 sequences are LNHDA and SQIVND (reference sequence). This CDR3 has 17 residues. Deletions cut 5 bases from V and 4 bases from J, with 20 bases between. Written as DNA, the CDR3 is TGTGCCAGTAGTCTAATGCGGGCCCCTAAGGGCACCGGGGAGCTGTTTTTT. This translates into CASSLMRAPKGTGELFF.

This clone was seen more than once but under ten times. This chain connects TRBV5-5 to TRBJ1-6; possible D gene TRBD1, 6 bases. V gave up 4 bases and J gave up 7 bases, with 12 bases separating them. CDR1 SGHKS and CDR2 YYEKEE come from the germline V gene (reference sequence). This CDR3 comprises 14 residues. The CDR3 DNA reads TGTGCCAGCAGCCCTGACAGGACCAATTCACCCCTCCACTTT. Translation gives CASSPDRTNSPLHF.

This rearrangement joins TRBV7-2 to TRBJ1-5; 8 nucleotides match TRBD1. Trimming took 5 bases from V and 5 from J; bases not matched to a gene: 14. The CDR3 loop spans 17 amino acids. The germline V gene has CDR1 SGHTA and CDR2 FQGNSA. CDR3 DNA: TGTGCCAGCAGCCCCAGTTTCGGGACAGGCGACTATCAGCCCCAGCATTTT. It translates to CASSPSFGTGDYQPQHF.

This clone appeared a single time. The V gene is TRBV28, the J gene TRBJ1-2; TRBD1 agrees at 7 bases. The CDR3 length is 14 residues. CDR1 is MDHEN and CDR2 is SYDVKM in the germline V gene. V dropped 3 bases and J dropped 3; count of bases not matched to a gene: 4. CDR3 nucleotide sequence: TGTGCCAGCAGTTTTCGAACAGGGGACTATGGCTACACCTTC. Encoded protein: CASSFRTGDYGYTF.

V gene TRBV4-1 combines with J gene TRBJ1-3; no firm D call. CDR3 length: 17 amino acids. Per the germline V gene, CDR1 is MGHRA and CDR2 is YSYEKL. Trimming pared 4 bases from V and 2 bases from J, leaving 18 bases between. The CDR3 DNA follows: TGCGCCAGCAGCCGTCGGGGAGTGGTCGTCGCTGGAAACACCATATATTTT. It translates to CASSRRGVVVAGNTIYF.

The chain carries TRBV5-1 and TRBJ2-5, with TRBD1 identical over 9 bases. Germline V gene lookup returns CDR1 SGHRS and CDR2 YFSETQ. The length of the CDR3 is 15 residues. V lost 0 bases and J lost 4; bases outside the gene matches: 4. This CDR3 is CASSLDGTGIETQYF. As DNA, the CDR3 is TGCGCCAGCAGCTTGGACGGGACAGGGATAGAGACCCAGTACTTC.

The chain carries TRBV7-2 and TRBJ2-1; 9 bases are a match to TRBD2. J was trimmed by 7 bases and V by 1 base; bases with no gene match: 5. CDR3 length: 15 residues. Germline CDR1 reads SGHTA; CDR2 reads FQGNSA. The DNA for the CDR3 is TGTGCCAGCAGCTTAGTTGCGGGGGGGAATAATGAGCAGTTCTTC. Translating it yields CASSLVAGGNNEQFF. The full variable domain, in which reference TRBV7-2 and TRBJ2-1 provide the parts outside the CDR3, is GAGVSQSPSNKVTEKGKDVELRCDPISGHTALYWYRQSLGQGLEFLIYFQGNSAPDKSGLPSDRFSAERTGGSVSTLTIQRTQQEDSAVYLCASSLVAGGNNEQFFGPGTRLTVL.

CDR3 nucleotides: TGTGCCAGCAGCTTAGTAGGTTCCCGGAGAGCAGATACGCAGTATTTT. It codes for CASSLVGSRRADTQYF. The chain combines TRBV7-8 with TRBJ2-3; D not certain. This CDR3 spans 16 amino acids. Germline assignment: CDR1 SGHVS and CDR2 FQNEAQ. Trimming took off 1 base at V and 4 bases at J, with 15 bases between the two ends.

The chain joins TRBV19 to TRBJ1-1; tentative D call: TRBD1 (5 bases). CDR3 size: 14 residues. Germline V CDR1 and CDR2: LNHDA, SQIVND (reference sequence). Trimming stripped 6 bases from V and 3 bases from J, with 14 bases between. The CDR3 reads CASRTRVPDTEAFF. The CDR3 bases are TGTGCCAGTAGAACCAGGGTCCCGGACACTGAAGCTTTCTTT.

The V and J genes are TRBV4-1 and TRBJ2-2, with 7 bases lining up with TRBD1. The CDR3 length is 18 residues. V lost 0 bases and J lost 3; bases outside the gene matches: 10. Germline lookup yields CDR1 MGHRA and CDR2 YSYEKL. The CDR3 region is CASSQDPRQGQDTGELFF. In DNA form, the CDR3 reads TGCGCCAGCAGCCAAGACCCCAGACAGGGTCAGGACACCGGGGAGCTGTTTTTT.

The chain carries TRBV27 and TRBJ1-2; 8 nucleotides line up with TRBD1. This CDR3 is 16 amino acids long. V dropped 0 bases and J dropped 5; count of bases not matched to a gene: 8. Germline lookup yields CDR1 MNHEY and CDR2 SMNVEV (reference sequence). The CDR3 protein is CASSLSWTGSTYGYTF. CDR3 bases: TGTGCCAGCAGTTTATCGTGGACAGGGTCGACATATGGCTACACCTTC.

This clone was seen once. The chain recombines TRBV7-9 with TRBJ2-1; 11 bases match TRBD2. The CDR3 runs to 18 residues. The germline V gene encodes CDR1 SEHNR and CDR2 FQNEAQ (reference sequence). The J segment lost 0 bases and the V segment lost 2 bases, leaving 6 bases of the junction unmatched. CDR3 DNA: TGTGCCAGCAGCTTACTCACTAGCGGGGGCCTCTCCTACAATGAGCAGTTCTTC. The encoded protein is CASSLLTSGGLSYNEQFF.

The chain combines TRBV10-3 with TRBJ2-5, with TRBD2 identical over 10 bases. CDR1 and CDR2 from the germline V gene are ENHRY and SYGVKD. The CDR3 covers 15 residues. J was trimmed by 5 bases and V by 8 bases; bases with no gene match: 11. The CDR3 DNA reads as TGTGCCATCGGGGCTAGCGGGGGTACGGATGAGACCCAGTACTTC. It translates to CAIGASGGTDETQYF.

The chain recombines TRBV7-8 with TRBJ2-3, with 9 bases identical to TRBD1. Looked up from germline, CDR1 is SGHVS and CDR2 is FQNEAQ. V was clipped by 5 bases and J by 0 bases; unmatched bases: 12. CDR3 length: 18 residues. The DNA of the CDR3 is TGTGCCAGCAGCCTTTACACTGGACAGGGGATAAGCACAGATACGCAGTATTTT. Translation gives CASSLYTGQGISTDTQYF.

The J gene is TRBJ1-2, the V gene TRBV11-2; D uncertain. CDR1 and CDR2 (germline): SGHAT, FQNNGV. V was trimmed by 3 bases and J by 0 bases, leaving 17 bases between them. This CDR3 is 17 amino acids long. The chain's CDR3 is CASSFIREWGANYGYTF. CDR3 nucleotides: TGTGCCAGCAGCTTTATAAGGGAATGGGGAGCTAACTATGGCTACACCTTC.

A single count supports this clone. This chain links TRBV18 with TRBJ2-1; D is perhaps TRBD2 (6 bases). Trimming pared 3 bases from V and 8 bases from J, leaving 11 bases between. This CDR3 has 13 amino acids. In germline, CDR1 is KGHSH, CDR2 LQKENI. This chain's CDR3 is CASSPPGVDEQFF. The CDR3 DNA is TGTGCCAGCTCACCTCCGGGGGTGGATGAGCAGTTCTTC.

This chain uses TRBV2 with TRBJ2-3, with 11 nucleotides matching TRBD2. The CDR3 runs to 16 residues. Trimming removed 5 bases from V and 4 bases from J; junction bases left unmatched: 8. The germline V gene encodes CDR1 SNHLY and CDR2 FYNNEI. Here the CDR3 reads CASSTPSGGQADTQYF. In DNA, the CDR3 is TGTGCCAGCAGTACCCCTAGCGGGGGGCAGGCAGATACGCAGTATTTT. Complete variable domain (other parts from reference TRBV2 and TRBJ2-3): EPEVTQTPSHQVTQMGQEVILRCVPISNHLYFYWYRQILGQKVEFLVSFYNNEISEKSEIFDDQFSVERPDGSNFTLKIRSTKLEDSAMYFCASSTPSGGQADTQYFGPGTRLTVL.

V usage is TRBV14 and J usage is TRBJ1-4, with 8 bases aligning to TRBD1. Trimming took 4 bases from V and 8 from J; bases not matched to a gene: 6. The CDR3 consists of 14 residues. CDR1 is SGHDN, CDR2 FVKESK, per germline. In DNA form, the CDR3 reads TGTGCCAGCAGCCTAGGACAGGGCGGCGAAAAACTGTTTTTT. Amino acids: CASSLGQGGEKLFF.